One and the same sample provided the 3 T cell receptor beta chains below, sequenced in a study of CD8 T cells in Susac syndrome. An amount of RNA that ranged from roughly 0.45 to 1 ug was reverse transcribed with random hexamers. TCRdb reprocessed the immunoSEQ multiplex PCR reads with MiXCR, giving one entry per CDR3 protein. The data show 140,000 to 150,000 distinct CDR3 sequences, 90% to 95% seen once. Sequenced sample: CD4+ T cells from PBMCs. All receptors derive from a human donor with multiple sclerosis.

The chain is built from TRBV6-5 and TRBJ2-1; D is perhaps TRBD1 or TRBD2 (5 bases each). V was cut by 0 bases and J by 10 bases, with 10 bases left in between. The CDR3 has 13 amino acids. Germline CDR1 MNHEY, CDR2 SVGAGI. CDR3 protein: CASSYSYRREQFF. CDR3 sequence (DNA): TGTGCCAGCAGTTACTCCTACAGGAGGGAGCAGTTCTTC.

The V call is TRBV7-9, the J call TRBJ2-6; D not certain. The CDR3 has 17 residues. The ends were cut back, 5 bases at V and 4 bases at J, with 18 bases in the middle. Per germline, CDR1 SEHNR and CDR2 FQNEAQ (reference sequence). The CDR3 spells CASSHELGKEGANVLTF. Written as DNA, the CDR3 is TGTGCCAGCAGCCATGAACTGGGGAAAGAGGGGGCCAACGTCCTGACTTTC.

The chain uses TRBV29-1 and TRBJ2-1; 12 bases map to TRBD2. CDR3 length: 14 residues. The germline CDR1 and CDR2 sequences are SQVTM and ANQGSEA. Trimming at V came to 4 bases and at J to 8 bases, leaving 6 bases not matched to a gene. CDR3 loop: CSVVRGLAGHEQFF. CDR3 nucleotides: TGCAGCGTTGTTCGGGGACTAGCGGGCCATGAGCAGTTCTTC.